This TCR beta chain came from a study of T cells in Graves' hyperthyroidism and ophthalmopathy (dated by TCRdb to 2018 to 2020). Study-wide context: Peripheral blood was collected at initial diagnosis, before any treatment. To identify distinguishing TCR V-J signatures, a discovery cohort of some 99 patients was used, comprising 43 with Graves' ophthalmopathy and some 57 with stable Graves' hyperthyroidism. Prospective prediction of ophthalmopathy was tested in an independent validation cohort of 18 to 20 hyperthyroidism patients and 17 patients who later progressed to ophthalmopathy. For training and testing, the 110 or so patients in the discovery cohort were randomly divided in a 7:3 ratio. Thyroid tissue and blood T-cell repertoires from roughly six Graves' hyperthyroidism patients were also compared in the study. Following sampling, methimazole starting at 30 mg daily was given to hyperthyroidism patients, and high-dose intravenous methylprednisolone was given to ophthalmopathy patients. TCR Vbeta CDR3 sequencing of some 140 peripheral blood samples (under 45 ophthalmopathy, 75 hyperthyroidism and approximately 17 progressor patients) is reported in the paper.

Regarding this clonotype: It lacks a known antigen. No base qualities exist here, and no much larger clone lies one base off it.

The TCR beta CDR3 regions were amplified from RNA transcripts. For the first round of RT-PCR on the TCR CDR3, the HTBI primer set was used together with the Qiagen OneStep RT-PCR kit. Libraries were constructed in a second round of multiplex PCR, after which size selection and purification were carried out. Paired-end sequencing of the libraries was performed with 100 bp reads on an Illumina HiSeq2000. The published analysis was carried out like this. SOAPnuke was used to process the raw data, removing reads that contained adapters or uncalled bases, had a mean Phred below 15, or lacked an exact match to the constant primer or identifier. COPE v1.2.5 was used to merge high-quality paired reads, and clonotypes were defined as unique nucleotide sequences. Clonotypes were aligned to IMGT TRBV, TRBD and TRBJ reference segments using MiTCR v1.1. Analysis was restricted to V-J combinations with a frequency above 0.0001, which covered 99.2% of repertoires. A TCS score was defined as the ratio between F50 (clonal expansion) and ExV (chaos), using BLOSUM62-based TCRdist between CDR3 peptides within each V-J. Welch's t-statistics and random forest reduced 500 to 550 V-J features to 10 to 15, which were used in a naive Bayes classifier (R e1071). The Morisita-Horn index was used to measure how similar the thyroid and blood repertoires were. TCRdb passed the public sequencing reads through fastp at Q25 and MiXCR, retaining productive beta sequences. Every distinct CDR3 protein forms one entry, paired with its most common genes and DNA. In this record, the V and J calls reflect TCRdb's handling and not the investigators' own analysis. Within this sample are about 55,000 distinct CDR3 sequences, with around 50% of them counted one time only. In total, the top ten clones hold about 3.3% of the sample.

The CDR3 sequence holds 13 residues, the cysteine and phenylalanine included. Just the 39-base CDR3 DNA is kept, in frame starting at base 1. Looking up the germline V gene (reference sequence) yields CDR1 SGHNT and CDR2 YYREEE. V sheds 3 bases and J sheds 1 base, leaving 7 bases between their ends. Findings and caveats that apply to the study as a whole: In validation, the model predicted progression to ophthalmopathy with around 71% sensitivity and roughly 72% specificity, a median of 6.5 months before onset. A 13 V-J signature model separated ophthalmopathy from stable hyperthyroidism, with around 90% sensitivity and 81% to 83% specificity in cross-validation and 80%/75% in testing. Most expanded thyroid clonotypes (frequency above 0.001) were also detected in blood, a finding suggesting that blood repertoires may reflect thyroid immune responses. No statistical method was used to fix the sample size in advance, and group allocation was not hidden from the investigators.

Moderately to severely active disease, a Clinical Activity Score of at least 3, a NOSPECS grade of at least 4, and a duration under 3 months were present in ophthalmopathy patients. Any patient with an uncontrolled infection, another autoimmune disease, pregnancy or lactation was excluded. Diagnoses were based on clinical symptoms, serum thyroxine and TRAb, thyroid ultrasound and orbital computed tomography. Ficoll-Paque density gradient centrifugation was used to isolate PBMCs from about 10 ml of fresh peripheral blood. Total RNA was extracted using Trizol reagent, and RNA quality was assessed on an Agilent 2100 Bioanalyzer.

The chain is made from TRBV5-4 and TRBJ2-5; TRBD1 could be the D gene, as 6 bases match. The clonotype comes from an older woman with Graves' ophthalmopathy. Material: blood. The CDR3 region reads CASSWTVQETQYF. The sequenced DNA is TGTGCCAGCAGCTGGACAGTCCAAGAGACCCAGTACTTC.